What follows are 25 T cell receptor beta chains derived from one specimen sequenced in a study of identifying expanded T cells in peripheral blood (dated by TCRdb to about 2019). The library relied on the immunoSEQ multiplex PCR assay. Held by TCRdb, this immuneACCESS table contains in-frame sequences only and omits some clones. Under half of the omission traces to an unresolved V gene where checked; the cause of the rest is unknown. The sample profile shows over 90,000 clones; approximately 90% of them were found once. Together, the top ten hold around 14% of the sample. Sequenced input: blood. These receptors all stem from a person aged 18 to 75 in good health.

The gene calls are TRBV30 and TRBJ1-2; D not certain. Germline values: CDR1 GTSNPN, CDR2 SVGIG (reference sequence). CDR3 length: 12 residues. V lost 2 bases and J lost 6, with 10 bases in between. The CDR3: CAWSSGVHGYTF. In nucleotides, the CDR3 is TGTGCCTGGAGTTCTGGGGTTCATGGCTACACCTTC.

The V and J genes are TRBV30 and TRBJ1-1; D uncertain. Trimming removed 8 bases at V and 0 bases at J, with 13 bases between. The CDR3 has 13 residues. Germline CDR1 and CDR2: GTSNPN and SVGIG (reference sequence). The CDR3 sequence is CARTISLNTEAFF. As DNA, the CDR3 is TGTGCCCGGACTATATCCCTGAACACTGAAGCTTTCTTT.

This chain connects TRBV4-3 to TRBJ1-2; D may be TRBD1 (5 bases). V was pared by 0 bases and J by 5 bases, with 22 bases between. The CDR3 is 18 amino acids. Germline V gene sequence: CDR1 LGHNA, CDR2 YSLEER. The CDR3 here is CASSQDLGAPLGFYGYTF. The CDR3 coding sequence is TGCGCCAGCAGCCAAGATCTCGGGGCTCCCTTGGGGTTTTATGGCTACACCTTC.

The chain uses TRBV5-1 and TRBJ2-6; D may correspond to TRBD1 or TRBD2 (7 bases each). The CDR3 contains 17 residues. Trimming removed 6 bases at V and 0 bases at J, with 16 bases between. The germline V gene encodes CDR1 SGHRS and CDR2 YFSETQ. CDR3 in DNA: TGCGCCAGCATCCAGGGGGGGCAATCCTCTGGGGCCAACGTCCTGACTTTC. Translation: CASIQGGQSSGANVLTF.

The chain employs TRBV7-7 and TRBJ2-5; D is possibly TRBD1 or TRBD2 (5 bases each). V was pared by 3 bases and J by 5 bases, with 13 bases between. The CDR3 runs to 14 residues. Germline CDR1 SSHAT, CDR2 FNYEAQ (reference sequence). Here the CDR3 reads CASSFAGSRETQYF. The CDR3 DNA reads as TGTGCCAGCAGCTTCGCAGGGAGTAGGGAGACCCAGTACTTC.

The CDR3: CASSDPGAIDTQYF. In nucleotides, the CDR3 is TGTGCCAGCAGTGATCCGGGGGCAATAGATACGCAGTATTTT. V and J are TRBV2 and TRBJ2-3; D may be TRBD1 or TRBD2 (6 bases each). This CDR3 has 14 residues. The germline CDR1 and CDR2 sequences are SNHLY and FYNNEI. Trimming removed 3 bases from V and 5 bases from J, with 12 bases in between.

This chain connects TRBV27 to TRBJ2-7; no definite D call. V was clipped by 4 bases and J by 0 bases, with 13 bases between them. Per germline, CDR1 MNHEY and CDR2 SMNVEV (reference sequence). The CDR3 extends over 15 amino acids. CDR3 nucleotides: TGTGCCAGCAGTTATCTGAAGGGTACCTCCTACGAGCAGTACTTC. This codes for CASSYLKGTSYEQYF.

V gene TRBV2 combines with J gene TRBJ2-1; the D gene is possibly TRBD2 (6 bases). Germline V lookup: CDR1 SNHLY, CDR2 FYNNEI. Trimming removed 7 bases at V and 8 bases at J, with 15 bases between. The CDR3 length is 13 residues. The CDR3 here is CASKDYPQDEQFF. In nucleotides, the CDR3 is TGTGCCAGCAAGGACTACCCACAGGATGAGCAGTTCTTC. The variable domain in full, completed from reference TRBV2 and TRBJ2-1, reads EPEVTQTPSHQVTQMGQEVILRCVPISNHLYFYWYRQILGQKVEFLVSFYNNEISEKSEIFDDQFSVERPDGSNFTLKIRSTKLEDSAMYFCASKDYPQDEQFFGPGTRLTVL.

The chain employs TRBV29-1 and TRBJ1-1; 8 bases line up with TRBD1. CDR3 length: 14 residues. V lost 6 bases, J lost 11 bases, and 17 bases stayed unmatched. Germline-derived CDR1 and CDR2 are SQVTM and ANQGSEA. The CDR3 sequence is CSVTGTGDALWAFF. The CDR3 DNA follows: TGCAGCGTCACCGGGACAGGCGACGCTCTTTGGGCTTTCTTT.

This clone was counted a few times. The chain has TRBV29-1 and TRBJ1-1; D not certain. Germline V lookup: CDR1 SQVTM, CDR2 ANQGSEA. The CDR3 length is 13 residues. V dropped 6 bases and J dropped 1 base, with 12 bases sitting between them. The CDR3 protein is CSVCRQANTEAFF. In DNA, the CDR3 is TGCAGCGTCTGTAGGCAGGCGAACACTGAAGCTTTCTTT.

V gene TRBV23-1 combines with J gene TRBJ1-2; a weak D match, TRBD1 (5 bases). TRBV23-1 belongs to the ORF category, with a function that is uncertain. This CDR3 has 15 residues. V was pared by 4 bases and J by 1 base, with 13 bases between. The CDR3 nucleotides read TGCGCCAGCAGTCTACCGGGACGGATTAACTATGGCTACACCTTC. This translates into CASSLPGRINYGYTF.

V and J are TRBV6-6 and TRBJ1-5, with D tentatively TRBD1 (6 bases). Germline assignment: CDR1 MNHNY and CDR2 SVGAGI (reference sequence). The ends were cut back, 6 bases at V and 4 bases at J, with 13 bases in the middle. CDR3 length equals 14 residues. The CDR3 coding sequence is TGTGCCAGCAGGGGGGGGGACAAAAATCAGCCCCAGCATTTT. Translating gives CASRGGDKNQPQHF.

This clone was picked up one time. This rearrangement joins TRBV2 to TRBJ1-5; 9 bases line up with TRBD1. With 6 bases clipped from V and 5 bases from J, the junction kept 14 bases outside the gene matches. CDR3 length: 17 amino acids. CDR1 SNHLY and CDR2 FYNNEI come from the germline V gene. The CDR3 DNA follows: TGTGCCAGCAGCTTGTTGCTGACAGGGGGTTTGCATCAGCCCCAGCATTTT. It codes for CASSLLLTGGLHQPQHF.

The rearrangement links TRBV27 to TRBJ2-7; 8 bases agree with TRBD2. CDR1 and CDR2 from the germline V gene are MNHEY and SMNVEV (reference sequence). This CDR3 comprises 15 residues. Trimming cost V 0 bases and J 2 bases; bases outside gene matches: 3. The CDR3 spells CASSLSLAGTYEQYF. The CDR3 nucleotides are TGTGCCAGCAGTTTATCTTTAGCGGGGACCTACGAGCAGTACTTC.

This chain joins TRBV28 and TRBJ2-1; 10 bases match TRBD2. Germline V lookup: CDR1 MDHEN, CDR2 SYDVKM. The V gene end was trimmed by 7 bases and the J gene end by 4 bases; junction bases not matched to a gene: 1. This CDR3 has 13 amino acids. In nucleotides, the CDR3 is TGTGCCAGCATACTAGCGGGATACAATGAGCAGTTCTTC. Protein: CASILAGYNEQFF.

This sequence joins TRBV4-2 and TRBJ1-6; D is uncertain. The germline gives CDR1 LGHNA, CDR2 YNFKEQ. The germline V and J ends were trimmed by 3 bases and 10 bases, with 16 bases remaining between them. The CDR3 is 15 residues long. The CDR3 nucleotides read TGTGCCAGCAGCCAGGCTCTGGGGAAAGAATCACCCCTCCACTTT. Translating it yields CASSQALGKESPLHF.

The chain carries TRBV19 and TRBJ1-5; no clear D. Germline lookup yields CDR1 LNHDA and CDR2 SQIVND (reference sequence). V dropped 3 bases and J dropped 4 bases, with 7 bases sitting between them. The CDR3 extends over 13 amino acids. The CDR3 coding sequence is TGTGCCAGTAGTATCCTCCAGAATCAGCCCCAGCATTTT. Amino acids: CASSILQNQPQHF. Full variable domain (missing parts from reference TRBV19 and TRBJ1-5): DGGITQSPKYLFRKEGQNVTLSCEQNLNHDAMYWYRQDPGQGLRLIYYSQIVNDFQKGDIAEGYSVSREKKESFPLTVTSAQKNPTAFYLCASSILQNQPQHFGDGTRLSIL.

This clone showed up just once. V and J are TRBV7-6 and TRBJ2-1; the match to TRBD2 covers 14 bases. V shed 5 bases and J 4 bases; nucleotides not matched to a gene: 7. The germline CDR1 and CDR2 sequences are SGHVS and FNYEAQ. The CDR3 has 17 residues. The CDR3 DNA is TGTGCCAGCAGCCCCGGGACTAGCGGGGGCCAGTACAATGAGCAGTTCTTC. This codes for CASSPGTSGGQYNEQFF.

The genes are TRBV7-3 and TRBJ2-1, with 14 bases matching TRBD2. Per germline, CDR1 SGHTA and CDR2 FQGTGA. The CDR3 extends over 15 amino acids. With 5 bases clipped from V and 7 bases from J, the junction kept 4 bases outside the gene matches. The CDR3 sequence: CASSTGTSGSNEQFF. CDR3 sequence (DNA): TGTGCCAGCAGCACAGGGACTAGCGGGAGTAATGAGCAGTTCTTC.

The V call is TRBV19, the J call TRBJ1-4, with 7 bases matching TRBD1. V dropped 5 bases and J dropped 4; count of bases not matched to a gene: 10. The CDR3 has 16 amino acids. The germline V gene has CDR1 LNHDA and CDR2 SQIVND (reference sequence). The CDR3 region has the DNA TGTGCCAGTAGTGCAGGGGGACTATCATTTAATGAAAAACTGTTTTTT. Translated, it gives CASSAGGLSFNEKLFF.

The rearrangement joins TRBV28 to TRBJ1-5; unclear D gene. The germline gives CDR1 MDHEN, CDR2 SYDVKM. The CDR3 spans 15 residues. Trimming cost V 5 bases and J 7 bases, with 18 bases left between them. The DNA of the CDR3 is TGTGCCAGCAGTATCCCCGGCTCAGGTGGCCAGCCCCAGCATTTT. Residues: CASSIPGSGGQPQHF.

The CDR3 DNA reads TGTGCCAGCAGCTTTGGGACAGGTGGGGAAGCTTTCTTT. Residues: CASSFGTGGEAFF. The J gene is TRBJ1-1, the V gene TRBV5-8; 8 bases agree with TRBD1. The CDR3 extends over 13 amino acids. The junction had 5 bases not matched to a gene; V was cut back by 2 bases and J by 8 bases. Germline loops: CDR1 SGHTS, CDR2 YDEGEE. Based on the CDR3 plus reference TRBV5-8 and TRBJ1-1, the full variable domain is EAGVTQSPTHLIKTRGQQATLRCSPISGHTSVYWYQQALGLGLQFLLWYDEGEERNRGNFPPRFSGRQFPNYSSELNVNALELEDSALYLCASSFGTGGEAFFGQGTRLTVV.

The rearrangement joins TRBV5-4 to TRBJ2-7, with TRBD2 as a possible D gene (5 bases). Germline V gene lookup returns CDR1 SGHNT and CDR2 YYREEE (reference sequence). The CDR3 has 15 residues. V was clipped by 0 bases and J by 0 bases, with 10 bases between them. CDR3 sequence reads: CASSLGGASSYEQYF. Written as DNA, the CDR3 is TGTGCCAGCAGCTTGGGGGGAGCGAGCTCCTACGAGCAGTACTTC.

This rearrangement joins TRBV6-5 to TRBJ1-3, with TRBD1 matching over 11 bases. Germline loops: CDR1 MNHEY, CDR2 SVGAGI. With 10 bases clipped from V and 4 bases from J, the junction kept 9 bases outside the gene matches. This CDR3 has 15 residues. The CDR3, as DNA: TGTGCCACACGGACAGGGGGCGCGTCAGGAAACACCATATATTTT. It yields the protein CATRTGGASGNTIYF.

The chain is built from TRBV10-1 and TRBJ1-5, with a tentative D call TRBD1 (5 bases). The CDR3 covers 15 residues. Germline assignment: CDR1 WNHNN and CDR2 SYGVQD (reference sequence). Trimming left V 7 bases short and J 0 bases short, with 13 bases between. CDR3 sequence: CASTSDRRSNQPQHF. The DNA of the CDR3 is TGCGCCAGCACCTCAGACAGACGTAGCAATCAGCCCCAGCATTTT.